Listed below are T cell receptor beta chains from one sample, sequenced in a study of human T cells and chemical hapten exposure. TCRdb passed the RACE reads through MiXCR, listing each CDR3 protein once. This sample has 82,000 or so distinct CDR3 sequences, with roughly 13% found just once. The specimen comprised whole blood, sampled in connection with sensitization to the hapten diphenylcyclopropenone (DPC). These receptors were collected from a woman in her forties or fifties with alopecia areata. Some clones in this sample may be carry-over from other donors' samples. CDR3s include the opening cysteine and the closing phenylalanine or tryptophan. The order of the fields is J gene, D gene, clone size, V gene, CDR3 protein, CDR3 DNA. The D gene is left open where the match is weak. For some rows the clone size is stated as once, few or many, or as a class when expanded; others skip it.

>TRBJ2-3|TRBD2|few|TRBV20-1
CSATLPGTSGSDTQYF
TGCAGTGCTACTCTTCCTGGGACTAGCGGGAGCGATACGCAGTATTTT
>TRBJ1-6|TRBD1|many|TRBV29-1
CSVRQGNNSPLHF
TGCAGCGTTCGACAGGGGAACAATTCACCCCTCCACTTT
>TRBJ1-1|.|few|TRBV5-5
CASSLASRVNTEAFF
TGTGCCAGCAGCTTGGCCTCAAGGGTGAACACTGAAGCTTTCTTT
>TRBJ2-1|.|many|TRBV7-9
CASSAETSVNEQFF
TGTGCCAGCAGCGCCGAGACTAGTGTCAATGAGCAGTTCTTC
>TRBJ2-5|.|.|TRBV10-3
CAISGLAGETQYF
TGTGCCATCAGTGGGCTAGCTGGAGAGACCCAGTACTTC
>TRBJ2-3|.|.|TRBV7-2
CASSLMSTDTQYF
TGTGCCAGCAGCTTAATGAGCACAGATACGCAGTATTTT
>TRBJ1-1|.|few|TRBV3-1
CASSQVGTRTEAFF
TGTGCCAGCAGCCAGGTGGGGACGAGGACTGAAGCTTTCTTT
>TRBJ2-1|TRBD2|many|TRBV7-2
CASSLVMASGRANEQFF
TGTGCCAGCAGCTTAGTGATGGCTAGCGGGAGAGCTAATGAGCAGTTCTTC
>TRBJ2-1|.|few|TRBV29-1
CSVEDRSSYNEQFF
TGCAGCGTTGAAGATAGGAGCTCCTACAATGAGCAGTTCTTC
>TRBJ1-2|.|once|TRBV27
CASNTGTIYGYTF
TGTGCCAGCAATACAGGAACGATCTATGGCTACACCTTC
>TRBJ2-2|.|.|TRBV7-9
CASTLVGTGELFF
TGTGCCAGCACCCTGGTGGGGACCGGGGAGCTGTTTTTT
>TRBJ2-7|TRBD2|once|TRBV7-3
CASSSGLAEEQYF
TGTGCCAGCAGCTCGGGACTAGCGGAGGAGCAGTACTTC
>TRBJ2-6|.|few|TRBV19
CASSKGGRDPSGANVLTF
TGTGCCAGTAGTAAGGGGGGACGGGACCCCTCTGGGGCCAACGTCCTGACTTTC
>TRBJ2-2|.|.|TRBV11-2
CASSFPGLNTGELFF
TGTGCCAGCAGCTTCCCGGGGCTGAACACCGGGGAGCTGTTTTTT
>TRBJ2-1|TRBD2|.|TRBV29-1
CSVGPTRLAGYEQFF
TGCAGCGTTGGGCCCACCCGACTAGCGGGATATGAGCAGTTCTTC
>TRBJ2-7|TRBD2|few|TRBV4-2
CASSQGAGDLYEQYF
TGTGCCAGCAGCCAAGGGGCGGGGGACCTCTACGAGCAGTACTTC
>TRBJ2-1|.|many|TRBV18
CASSPPGLNSYNEQFF
TGTGCCAGCTCACCACCGGGACTCAACTCCTACAATGAGCAGTTCTTC
>TRBJ2-5|.|.|TRBV29-1
CSVTNLQETQYF
TGCAGCGTTACAAATCTCCAAGAGACCCAGTACTTC
>TRBJ2-7|.|few|TRBV2
CASSERNYEQYF
TGTGCCAGCAGTGAACGGAACTACGAGCAGTACTTC
>TRBJ2-3|.|many|TRBV12-3/TRBV12-4
CASSSSSTDTQYF
TGTGCCAGCAGCTCCTCTAGCACAGATACGCAGTATTTT
>TRBJ2-5|.|.|TRBV20-1
CSASLQVPQETQYF
TGCAGTGCTTCCCTACAGGTGCCCCAAGAGACCCAGTACTTC
>TRBJ2-3|.|few|TRBV5-6
CASSLGTGPTDTQYF
TGTGCCAGCAGCTTGGGTACAGGCCCCACAGATACGCAGTATTTT
>TRBJ2-3|TRBD2|many|TRBV29-1
CSVENPTSGRVDTQYF
TGCAGCGTTGAAAACCCGACTAGCGGGAGGGTAGATACGCAGTATTTT
>TRBJ2-3|TRBD2|few|TRBV27
CASSSLAGGTDTQYF
TGTGCCAGCAGTTCGCTAGCGGGTGGCACAGATACGCAGTATTTT
>TRBJ2-7|.|few|TRBV28
CASSLSGNEQYF
TGTGCCAGCAGTTTATCAGGGAACGAGCAGTACTTC
>TRBJ2-1|.|few|TRBV5-1
CASFEGPGNNEQFF
TGCGCCAGCTTCGAAGGACCGGGAAACAATGAGCAGTTCTTC
>TRBJ2-1|TRBD1|many|TRBV29-1
CSVATGTGYNEQFF
TGCAGCGTCGCCACCGGGACAGGCTACAATGAGCAGTTCTTC
>TRBJ1-1|.|.|TRBV12-3/TRBV12-4
CASTTQGGWTEAFF
TGTGCCAGCACTACACAGGGCGGATGGACTGAAGCTTTCTTT